Sequencing of this T cell receptor (beta chain) was carried out in a study of vaccination and CD4 T cells after COVID-19. In its sample, this clonotype was seen a few times. Antigen unknown. Study-wide findings and caveats: Looking at convalescent patients, 304 of their 307 vaccine-specific clones were spike mono-reactive.

The Oncomine TCR Beta short-read assay sequenced DNA from cultured CD4+ T cells. Using its own MiXCR run on the PCR reads, TCRdb lists one record per CDR3 protein. The table has under 20,000 distinct CDR3 sequences, roughly 71% seen once. Germline loops: CDR1 SGHTA, CDR2 FQGNSA. The CDR3 totals 15 residues. Trimming at V came to 3 bases and at J to 7 bases, leaving 3 bases not matched to a gene. Treatment of the sample: roughly 10-day PBMC culture with coronavirus spike peptide pools or control peptides (ViraFEST assay). March to December 2020 was the span of positive PCR dates, which predated US Alpha, Beta and Delta variants.

This TCR came from a human donor who had recovered from COVID-19. V and J are TRBV7-2 and TRBJ2-1; the match to TRBD2 covers 13 bases. The source material was CD4+ T cells from blood, cultured in vitro. The CDR3 sequence: CASSFRTSGRNEQFF. In nucleotides, the CDR3 is TGTGCCAGCAGCTTTAGGACTAGCGGGAGAAATGAGCAGTTCTTC.